This TCR beta chain was found in a study of Ad26.COV2.S vaccination and SARS-CoV-2 variants. The CDR3 extends over 14 amino acids. CDR1 and CDR2 from the germline V gene are SGHDN and FVKESK. Trimming stripped 1 base from V and 4 bases from J, with 8 bases between. Treatment noted: 19 received Ad26.COV2.S at low or high dose, single or two shots; roughly 5 received placebo; per-sample allocation not given. Collection of samples fell on day 63 after the first vaccine or placebo injection. An Ad26 vector was used to express Wuhan-strain SARS-CoV-2 spike as the vaccine. Assay: immunoSEQ multiplex PCR; the TCRdb copy retains only in-frame clones and omits some. The table includes roughly 700,000 clones, around 92% detected once.

This receptor was obtained from a person between 18 and 65 years old who received the Ad26.COV2.S COVID-19 vaccine or a placebo. The chain has TRBV14 and TRBJ2-1; D call uncertain. The sample consisted of peripheral blood, taken in a trial of Ad26.COV2.S vaccine versus placebo. CDR3 sequence reads: CASSQVRLYNEQFF. For the CDR3, the DNA is TGTGCCAGCAGCCAAGTTAGACTGTACAATGAGCAGTTCTTC.